This TCR beta chain was documented in a study of cytomegalovirus exposure and HLA in healthy donors. Whole-study context: In an early release, HLA-typed donors contributed tens of millions of unique TCR sequences. Study-wide points: Further analysis, carried out later, found HLA-associated TCR beta chains more clonally expanded than equally common other chains. Per a prior analysis, the majority of TCR beta V segments were productive roughly 87% or roughly 30% of the time. The CMV antigen specificity of a few CMV-associated chains was confirmed through in vitro analysis.

Comment on this clone: Antigen: not known.

Primers: 60 Vbeta forward and 13 Jbeta reverse. The table came from immunoSEQ multiplex PCR; TCRdb's copy has only in-frame clones and leaves some out. The sample shows 250,000 to 350,000 clones, 80% to 90% of them seen only once. Germline assignment: CDR1 SNHLY and CDR2 FYNNEI. J lost 6 bases, V lost 10 bases, and 17 bases had no gene match. The CDR3 spans 16 residues. The rearrangement links TRBV2 to TRBJ2-1, with 8 bases matching TRBD2. This TCR was recovered from a woman aged 18-29 years in good health and CMV-seronegative. The sequencing input was PBMCs. CDR3 protein: CATDVWGTRGTNEQFF. CDR3 sequence (DNA): TGTGCCACCGACGTATGGGGGACTAGGGGGACCAATGAGCAGTTCTTC.